The source of this T cell receptor (beta chain) is a study of long-term antiretroviral therapy in people with HIV. General study findings and limits: With ART, diversity went up but was still lower than in transplant donor controls.

The V gene lost 1 base and the J gene lost 2 bases, with 15 bases spanning the gap. Germline CDR1 reads SGHRS; CDR2 reads YFSETQ. The CDR3 is 16 residues long. This clone has only a few counts. Its antigen is undetermined. Survey level was the resolution at which the v3.0 immunoSEQ assay ran. Measured with immunoSEQ multiplex PCR; TCRdb has only the in-frame clones, and not every one. This repertoire shows tens of thousands of clones, almost 85% found once; its top ten account for 5.5%. This specimen consisted of unsorted PBMCs, obtained 1.1 years before starting antiretroviral therapy. The sequence came from a woman in her twenties or thirties with HIV. The rearrangement joins TRBV5-1 to TRBJ1-2; D uncertain. The CDR3 coding sequence is TGCGCCAGCAGCTTGTCGTCTGGTCTCGCCAACTATGGCTACACCTTC. Translating it yields CASSLSSGLANYGYTF.